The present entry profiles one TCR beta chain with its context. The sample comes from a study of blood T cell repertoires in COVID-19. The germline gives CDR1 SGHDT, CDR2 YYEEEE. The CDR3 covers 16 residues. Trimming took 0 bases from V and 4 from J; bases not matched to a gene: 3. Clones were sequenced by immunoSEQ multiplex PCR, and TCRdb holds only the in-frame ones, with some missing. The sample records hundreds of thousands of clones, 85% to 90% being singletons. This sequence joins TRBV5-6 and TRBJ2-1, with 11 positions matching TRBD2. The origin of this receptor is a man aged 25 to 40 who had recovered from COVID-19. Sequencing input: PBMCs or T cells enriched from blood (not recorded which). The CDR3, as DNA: TGTGCCAGCAGCTTGGTTACTAGCGGGAGTTACAATGAGCAGTTCTTC. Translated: CASSLVTSGSYNEQFF.